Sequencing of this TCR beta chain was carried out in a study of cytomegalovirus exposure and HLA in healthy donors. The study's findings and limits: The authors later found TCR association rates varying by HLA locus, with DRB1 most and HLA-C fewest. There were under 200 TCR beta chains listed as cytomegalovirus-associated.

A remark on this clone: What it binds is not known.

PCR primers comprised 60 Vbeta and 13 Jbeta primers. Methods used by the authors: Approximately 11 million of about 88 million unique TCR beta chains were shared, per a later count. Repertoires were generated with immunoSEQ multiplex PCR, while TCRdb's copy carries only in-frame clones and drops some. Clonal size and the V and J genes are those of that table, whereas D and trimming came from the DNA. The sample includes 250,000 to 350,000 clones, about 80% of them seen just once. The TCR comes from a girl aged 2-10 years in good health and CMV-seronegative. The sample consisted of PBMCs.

This chain's CDR3 is CASSPHPAGALFF. CDR3 nucleotides: TGTGCCAGCAGCCCCCACCCAGCGGGAGCGTTATTCTTC. V and J are TRBV9 and TRBJ2-1; 8 bases align to TRBD2. CDR1 is SGDLS, CDR2 YYNGEE, per germline. Unmatched junction bases numbered 13, after V lost 4 bases and J lost 16 bases. CDR3 size: 13 residues.